This is a list of T cell receptor beta chains from one sample in a study of cytomegalovirus exposure and HLA in healthy donors. Profiling relied on immunoSEQ multiplex PCR, and the TCRdb table lists in-frame clones only, not all of them. The data contain some 180,000 clones, over 70% of them seen just once; the ten biggest clones take up around 3.4%. Sequenced material: PBMCs. The receptors were gathered from an older woman in good health and CMV-seropositive. The CDR3 runs from the conserved cysteine through the conserved F or W. The D gene is left open where the match is weak. Size values are once, few and many counts, or a class for expanded clones, and some rows have none.

v_gene,j_gene,abundance,d_gene,CDR3aa,CDR3nt
TRBV7-8,TRBJ2-1,.,TRBD1,CASSFRGYNEQFF,TGTGCCAGCAGCTTCAGGGGGTACAATGAGCAGTTCTTC
TRBV2,TRBJ1-5,.,.,CASRRRAGSNQPQHF,TGTGCCAGCAGGAGGCGGGCTGGGAGCAATCAGCCCCAGCATTTT
TRBV14,TRBJ2-3,.,TRBD2,CASSQVQTSGGSADTQYF,TGTGCCAGCAGCCAAGTCCAAACTAGCGGGGGGTCGGCAGATACGCAGTATTTT
TRBV7-2,TRBJ2-1,.,TRBD2,CASSFLGLAGYNEQFF,TGTGCCAGCAGCTTCCTAGGACTAGCGGGTTACAATGAGCAGTTCTTC
TRBV6-5,TRBJ2-7,.,TRBD1,CASRASGTVTYEQYF,TGTGCCAGCAGAGCTTCCGGGACAGTCACTTACGAGCAGTACTTC
TRBV27,TRBJ1-2,.,.,CASSPAVGRSFYGYTF,TGTGCCAGCAGCCCCGCAGTGGGCAGGTCTTTCTATGGCTACACCTTC
TRBV7-8,TRBJ2-2,.,TRBD1,CASSPPGQGYTGELFF,TGTGCCAGCAGCCCTCCGGGACAGGGTTATACCGGGGAGCTGTTTTTT
TRBV30,TRBJ1-5,.,TRBD1,CAWSLKGYRGRQPQHF,TGTGCCTGGAGTTTAAAGGGGTACAGGGGGAGACAGCCCCAGCATTTT
TRBV9,TRBJ1-1,.,TRBD1,CASQGQGRTEAFF,TGTGCCAGCCAAGGACAGGGGCGCACTGAAGCTTTCTTT
TRBV5-4,TRBJ2-7,.,TRBD2,CASSLNSGRIPHEQYF,TGTGCCAGCAGCTTGAATAGCGGGAGGATACCCCACGAGCAGTACTTC
TRBV27,TRBJ1-3,.,.,CASSLQGASGNTIYF,TGTGCCAGCAGCTTACAGGGCGCTTCGGGAAACACCATATATTTT
TRBV19,TRBJ1-5,few,TRBD1,CASSIRGTGGAGNQPQHF,TGTGCCAGTAGTATCCGAGGGACAGGGGGCGCGGGCAATCAGCCCCAGCATTTT
TRBV5-1,TRBJ2-7,.,TRBD2,CASSLEVAGGYEQYF,TGCGCCAGCAGCTTGGAGGTAGCGGGAGGGTACGAGCAGTACTTC
TRBV19,TRBJ2-7,once,.,CASSIGLFGYEQYF,TGTGCCAGTAGTATAGGGCTGTTTGGCTACGAGCAGTACTTC
TRBV27,TRBJ1-6,.,TRBD1,CASSLVGGANSPLHF,TGTGCCAGCAGTTTAGTAGGGGGCGCAAATTCACCCCTCCACTTT
TRBV7-8,TRBJ2-2,.,TRBD1,CASSLGTGGITGELFF,TGTGCCAGCAGCTTAGGGACAGGTGGGATTACCGGGGAGCTGTTTTTT
TRBV5-1,TRBJ1-5,.,TRBD1,CASSPTTGSNQPQHF,TGCGCCAGCAGCCCGACGACAGGGAGCAATCAGCCCCAGCATTTT
TRBV4-2,TRBJ2-7,.,TRBD1,CASSQEQGASYEQYF,TGTGCCAGCAGCCAAGAGCAGGGGGCTTCCTACGAGCAGTACTTC
TRBV28,TRBJ2-5,.,TRBD1,CASSSTGTLQETQYF,TGTGCCAGCAGCTCGACAGGGACCCTTCAAGAGACCCAGTACTTC
TRBV15,TRBJ2-3,few,.,CATSRDEGARTDTQYF,TGTGCCACCAGCAGAGATGAAGGGGCCCGCACAGATACGCAGTATTTT
TRBV2,TRBJ1-1,.,.,CAIRGMNTEAFF,TGTGCCATAAGGGGGATGAACACTGAAGCTTTCTTT
TRBV7-2,TRBJ1-2,.,.,CASSLDGGYTF,TGTGCCAGCAGCTTAGACGGTGGCTACACCTTC
TRBV7-9,TRBJ1-4,.,.,CASSFGGEIEKLFF,TGTGCCAGCAGTTTCGGGGGAGAGATAGAAAAACTGTTTTTT
TRBV29-1,TRBJ2-1,.,.,CSVEVRGGSYNEQFF,TGCAGCGTTGAAGTACGAGGGGGCTCCTACAATGAGCAGTTCTTC
TRBV7-9,TRBJ2-2,.,.,CASSSWGSSEQGTGELFF,TGTGCCAGCAGCTCCTGGGGCTCATCGGAACAAGGGACCGGGGAGCTGTTTTTT
TRBV5-6,TRBJ2-7,once,.,CASSLSRVLSYEQYF,TGTGCCAGCAGCTTGAGCAGGGTTCTATCCTACGAGCAGTACTTC
TRBV5-1,TRBJ2-6,few,.,CASSLLSPGGGQGANVLTF,TGCGCCAGCAGTCTACTAAGTCCAGGAGGAGGCCAAGGGGCCAACGTCCTGACTTTC
TRBV4-1,TRBJ2-7,.,.,CASSHIAGEQYF,TGCGCCAGCAGCCATATCGCGGGGGAGCAGTACTTC
TRBV5-1,TRBJ1-1,.,.,CASSLDPGMNTEAFF,TGCGCCAGCAGCTTGGATCCGGGGATGAACACTGAAGCTTTCTTT
TRBV19,TRBJ1-1,.,TRBD1,CATNRGRLYAEAFF,TGTGCCACTAACAGGGGACGGCTATATGCTGAAGCTTTCTTT
TRBV5-4,TRBJ2-4,once,TRBD2,CASSPGGPGNIQYF,TGTGCCAGCTCCCCGGGAGGGCCAGGGAACATTCAGTACTTC
TRBV5-1,TRBJ2-2,.,.,CASRFGQPNTGELFF,TGCGCCAGCAGATTCGGACAGCCGAACACCGGGGAGCTGTTTTTT
TRBV7-2,TRBJ2-1,.,.,CASSLPVMNEQFF,TGTGCCAGCAGCTTACCAGTAATGAATGAGCAGTTCTTC
TRBV4-2,TRBJ2-1,.,.,CASSQDSQGWDYEQFF,TGTGCCAGCAGCCAAGATTCCCAGGGATGGGATTATGAGCAGTTCTTC
TRBV10-3,TRBJ1-1,.,.,CAISEDRKNTEAFF,TGTGCCATCAGTGAGGACAGGAAGAACACTGAAGCTTTCTTT